A selection of T cell receptor beta chains follows, all from one sample in a study of T cell repertoires and HLA-DP antigens. The assay was immunoSEQ multiplex PCR, and TCRdb's table has in-frame clones only and misses some. Of roughly 120,000 clones in the sample, 90% to 95% were seen once. These receptors have no identified antigens. The sequenced sample was CD4+ T cells from PBMCs. All receptors derive from a young woman in good health and CMV-seronegative. Each CDR3 is given with its conserved first and last residue. The D gene is left open where the match is weak. Some rows have no size entry. The others give once, few or many, or a class for an expanded clone.

NA	TRBD1	TRBV5-4	TRBJ1-2	TGTGCCAGCAGTTTGGACAGGGCGCTATCCTATGGCTACACCTTC	CASSLDRALSYGYTF
NA	NA	TRBV29-1	TRBJ2-1	TGCAGCGTTGAAGTGACAGTTTGGTATGAGCAGTTCTTC	CSVEVTVWYEQFF
once	NA	TRBV28	TRBJ2-1	TGTGCCAGCAGTCCTTTAATAATCGGGAATGAGCAGTTCTTC	CASSPLIIGNEQFF
medium-sized	NA	TRBV5-1	TRBJ2-5	TGCGCCAGCAGCTTGGTACTGGCGGGGGAGACCCAGTACTTC	CASSLVLAGETQYF
NA	TRBD1	TRBV27	TRBJ2-5	TGTGCCAGCAGACCGAAGACAGGGATTTACCAAGAGACCCAGTACTTC	CASRPKTGIYQETQYF
NA	TRBD1	TRBV19	TRBJ2-5	TGTGCCAGTAGGCCCAAGACAGGGGAAGAGACCCAGTACTTC	CASRPKTGEETQYF
NA	NA	TRBV21-1	TRBJ2-3	TGTGCCAGCAGCCCGCCACTAGCGGGAGTTCCCCCAGATACGCAGTATTTT	CASSPPLAGVPPDTQYF
NA	NA	TRBV7-8	TRBJ2-5	TGTGCCAGCAGCTTAGGCTACCGCGGAGGGGAAGAGACCCAGTACTTC	CASSLGYRGGEETQYF
NA	NA	TRBV4-3	TRBJ2-5	TGCGCCAGCAGCCAAGATTTGGGGGTAAGGGCCCAGTACTTC	CASSQDLGVRAQYF
NA	NA	TRBV6-1	TRBJ2-3	TGTGCCAGCAGTGGTATGAATACGCAGTATTTT	CASSGMNTQYF
NA	NA	TRBV28	TRBJ2-5	TGTGCCAGCAGTCCCACCCCCCCACCCCCCGCGGAGACCCAGTACTTC	CASSPTPPPPAETQYF
NA	NA	TRBV7-3	TRBJ2-3	TGTGCCAGCAGCTTACGGACCTGGACAGATACGCAGTATTTT	CASSLRTWTDTQYF
NA	NA	TRBV6-6	TRBJ1-1	TGTGCCAGCAGTTACCCAAACGACAGGGAAGCTTTCTTT	CASSYPNDREAFF
NA	NA	TRBV5-1	TRBJ2-2	TGCGCCAGCAGCTTGGCGGTAGGGAACACCGGGGAGCTGTTTTTT	CASSLAVGNTGELFF
NA	NA	TRBV5-5	TRBJ2-7	TGTGCCAGCAGCTTGGGCGGAACCTACGAGCAGTACTTC	CASSLGGTYEQYF
NA	NA	TRBV10-1	TRBJ2-5	TGCGCCAGCAGTGAGTCGGGGGGCGTATGGGAGACCCAGTACTTC	CASSESGGVWETQYF
NA	NA	TRBV7-3	TRBJ2-1	TGTGCCAGCAGCCCCAGGGGAGGCAGCTCCTACAATGAGCAGTTCTTC	CASSPRGGSSYNEQFF
NA	TRBD1	TRBV19	TRBJ1-1	TGTGCCAGTAGTCCGGACAGGGAGAGGACTGAAGCTTTCTTT	CASSPDRERTEAFF
NA	NA	TRBV28	TRBJ1-1	TGTGCCAGCAGTCTGGAGGGCCGAGCTTTCTTT	CASSLEGRAFF
NA	TRBD2	TRBV28	TRBJ2-7	TGTGCCAGCAGTTTGGAAATGGTCCTAGCGGGAGACGAGCAGTACTTC	CASSLEMVLAGDEQYF
NA	NA	TRBV7-2	TRBJ2-3	TGTGCCAGCAGCCCCCTGGACTGGACTAGCACAGATACGCAGTATTTT	CASSPLDWTSTDTQYF
NA	TRBD1	TRBV6-5	TRBJ1-5	TGTGCCAGCAGCTTGACAGGGGGTGGCAATCAGCCCCAGCATTTT	CASSLTGGGNQPQHF
NA	NA	TRBV7-6	TRBJ2-7	TGTGCCAGCAGCCTTGATAGGGGCTACTACGAGCAGTACTTC	CASSLDRGYYEQYF
NA	NA	TRBV7-3	TRBJ2-6	TGTGCCAGCAGCTCTGACATCTCCGGGGCCAACGTCCTGACTTTC	CASSSDISGANVLTF
NA	TRBD1	TRBV4-3	TRBJ1-6	TGCGCCAGCAGCCCCCAGGGGGAAGATAATTCACCCCTCCACTTT	CASSPQGEDNSPLHF
few	NA	TRBV7-9	TRBJ1-2	TGTGCCAGCATCTCCCCGAATAGGTTATTCTATGGCTACACCTTC	CASISPNRLFYGYTF
NA	NA	TRBV19	TRBJ1-5	TGTGCCAGTAATTGGGGAAACAATCAGCCCCAGCATTTT	CASNWGNNQPQHF
once	NA	TRBV5-1	TRBJ1-2	TGCGCCAGCAGCTTGGACACCGGGGGACCCTATGGCTACACCTTC	CASSLDTGGPYGYTF
few	TRBD1	TRBV5-1	TRBJ1-2	TGCGCCAGCAGCTTGAGACAGGGAGGCGGCTACACCTTC	CASSLRQGGGYTF
once	TRBD1	TRBV7-6	TRBJ2-3	TGTGCCAGCAGCTTACCTGCGGTCGGGGACAGCAGCACAGATACGCAGTATTTT	CASSLPAVGDSSTDTQYF
once	TRBD1	TRBV28	TRBJ1-3	TGTGCCAGCAGTTTAAAACTTACCGGGACAGGGGTACGGGGAAACACCATATATTTT	CASSLKLTGTGVRGNTIYF